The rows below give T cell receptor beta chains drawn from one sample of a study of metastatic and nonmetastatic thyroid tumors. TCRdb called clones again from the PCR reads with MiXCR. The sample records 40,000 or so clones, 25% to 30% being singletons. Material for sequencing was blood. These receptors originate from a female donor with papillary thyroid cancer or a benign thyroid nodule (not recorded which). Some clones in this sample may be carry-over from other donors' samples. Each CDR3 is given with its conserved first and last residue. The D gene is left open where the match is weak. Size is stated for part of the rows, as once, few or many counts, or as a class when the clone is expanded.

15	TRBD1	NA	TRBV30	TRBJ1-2	TGTGCCTGGAGGGCATGGACAGGGGGCGCGGGCGGCTACACCTTC	CAWRAWTGGAGGYTF
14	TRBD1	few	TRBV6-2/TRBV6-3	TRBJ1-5	TGTGCCAGCAGTACTGGACAGGAGAATCAGCCCCAGCATTTT	CASSTGQENQPQHF
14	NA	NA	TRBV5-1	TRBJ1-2	TGCGCCAGCAGCTTGTATGTGGGTAGCTATGGCTACACCTTC	CASSLYVGSYGYTF
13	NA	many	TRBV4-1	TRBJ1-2	TGCGCCAGCAGCCAAGATATCGGCGGTGGCTACACCTTC	CASSQDIGGGYTF
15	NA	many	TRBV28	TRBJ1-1	TGTGCCAGCAGTTTAGGGACGCAAGTGAACACTGAAGCTTTCTTT	CASSLGTQVNTEAFF
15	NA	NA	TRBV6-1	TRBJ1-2	TGTGCCAGCAGCCCCGGGAGTTTCTCGAACTATGGCTACACCTTC	CASSPGSFSNYGYTF
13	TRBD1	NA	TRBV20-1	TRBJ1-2	TGCAGTGCTGGACAGGATACTAACTATGGCTACACCTTC	CSAGQDTNYGYTF
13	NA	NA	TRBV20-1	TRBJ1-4	TGCAGTGCCCAGACAGAGCCGGGTGAAAAACTGTTTTTT	CSAQTEPGEKLFF
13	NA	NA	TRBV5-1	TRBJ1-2	TGCGCCAGCAGCTTCGGGGTCAGCGCTGGCTACACCTTC	CASSFGVSAGYTF
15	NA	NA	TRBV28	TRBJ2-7	TGTGCCAGCAGTTTGGACAGCCCGTCTAAAGACGAGCAGTACTTC	CASSLDSPSKDEQYF
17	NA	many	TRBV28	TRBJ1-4	TGTGCCAGCAGTTTATTTATGGGACCGTCAACTAATGAAAAACTGTTTTTT	CASSLFMGPSTNEKLFF
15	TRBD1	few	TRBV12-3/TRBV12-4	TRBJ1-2	TGTGCCAGCAGTTTACCGGGACAGGTGGTATATGGCTACACCTTC	CASSLPGQVVYGYTF
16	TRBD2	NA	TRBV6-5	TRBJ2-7	TGTGCCAGCAGTTACGGAGGGACTAGCGGAAAATACGAGCAGTACTTC	CASSYGGTSGKYEQYF
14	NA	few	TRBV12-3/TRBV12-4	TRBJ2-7	TGTGCCAGCAGTCGTGGGACTGATTCCTACGAGCAGTACTTC	CASSRGTDSYEQYF
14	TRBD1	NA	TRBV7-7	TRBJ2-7	TGTGCTAGCAGCCCGGGACAGGGGTCCGGGGGGCAGCACTTC	CASSPGQGSGGQHF
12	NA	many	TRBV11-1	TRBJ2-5	TGTGCCAGCAGCGACCTCCAAGAGACCCAGTACTTC	CASSDLQETQYF
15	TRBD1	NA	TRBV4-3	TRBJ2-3	TGCGCCAGCAGCCACGGGACAGGGGACACAGATACGCAGTATTTT	CASSHGTGDTDTQYF
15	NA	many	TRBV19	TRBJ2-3	TGTGCCAGTACTCTCTCCTGGACAGCGGCGGATACGCAGTATTTT	CASTLSWTAADTQYF
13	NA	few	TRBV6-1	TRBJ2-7	TGTGCCACCGTCGGCGCGGCGTACTACGAGCAGTACTTC	CATVGAAYYEQYF
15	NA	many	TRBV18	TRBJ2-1	TGTGCCAGCTCACCACCGAGCGGGCCCAGGGTTGAGCAGTTCTTC	CASSPPSGPRVEQFF
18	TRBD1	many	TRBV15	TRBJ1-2	TGTGCCACCAGGCCCCTACCAGGACAGGTCTCGACTAACTATGGCTACACCTTC	CATRPLPGQVSTNYGYTF
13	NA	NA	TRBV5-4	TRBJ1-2	TGTGCCAGCACCCGGGGAAGGGCCTATGGCTACACCTTC	CASTRGRAYGYTF
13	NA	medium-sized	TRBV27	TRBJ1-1	TGTGCCGGAACGGCAGGGGTGCGCACTGAAGCTTTCTTT	CAGTAGVRTEAFF
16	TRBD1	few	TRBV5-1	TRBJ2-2	TGCGCCAGCAGCTTGGCGGGGACAGGGGACACCGGGGAGCTGTTTTTT	CASSLAGTGDTGELFF
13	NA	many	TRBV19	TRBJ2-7	TGTGCCAGTAGTACTCAGGGGACCTACGAGCAGTACTTC	CASSTQGTYEQYF
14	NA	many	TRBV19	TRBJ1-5	TGTGCCAGTAGATCAGACCATAGCAATCAGCCCCAGCATTTT	CASRSDHSNQPQHF
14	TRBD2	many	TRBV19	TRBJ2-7	TGTGCCACCCAGACTAGCGGGGACCCATACGAGCAGTACTTC	CATQTSGDPYEQYF
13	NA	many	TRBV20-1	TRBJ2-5	TGCAGTGCTAGCTCTACAGGGATGGAGACCCAGTACTTC	CSASSTGMETQYF
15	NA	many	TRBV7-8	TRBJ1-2	TGTGCCAGCAGCCTACGAGGGGGGGAATACTATGGCTACACCTTC	CASSLRGGEYYGYTF
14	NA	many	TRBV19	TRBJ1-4	TGTGCCAGTAGTAGGCTTCAGGGAGGAGAAAAACTGTTTTTT	CASSRLQGGEKLFF
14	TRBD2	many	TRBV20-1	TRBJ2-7	TGCAGTGGAAAGAGTGAAGCGGGGGCCTTCAAGCAGTACTTC	CSGKSEAGAFKQYF
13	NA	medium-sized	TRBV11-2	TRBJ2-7	TGTGCCAGCAGCTTATCCAGTCTTAACGAGCAGTACTTC	CASSLSSLNEQYF
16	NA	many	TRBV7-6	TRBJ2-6	TGTGCCAGCAGCCTGGGACGAAACTCTGGGGCCAACGTCCTGACTTTC	CASSLGRNSGANVLTF
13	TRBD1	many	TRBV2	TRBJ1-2	TGTGCCAGCAGTAGGACAGGGGTGGATGGCTACACCTTC	CASSRTGVDGYTF
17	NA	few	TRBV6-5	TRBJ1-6	TGTGCCAGCAGTTCCTGGCTACAGGTAGGACGGGATTCACCCCTCCACTTT	CASSSWLQVGRDSPLHF
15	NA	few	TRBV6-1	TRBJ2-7	TGTGCCAGCAGGAAGACAGGCCAATTAACCTACGAGCAGTACTTC	CASRKTGQLTYEQYF
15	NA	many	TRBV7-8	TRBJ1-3	TGTGCCAGCAGCTCCCGGATCCCCTCTGGAAACACCATATATTTT	CASSSRIPSGNTIYF
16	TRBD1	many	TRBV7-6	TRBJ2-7	TGTGCCAGCAGCTTAGCCCCGGGACAGGGGGCCGGCGAGCAGTACTTC	CASSLAPGQGAGEQYF
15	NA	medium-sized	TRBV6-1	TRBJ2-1	TGTGCCAGCAGTTCAGGGGAGATTAGTTATAATGAGCAGTTCTTC	CASSSGEISYNEQFF
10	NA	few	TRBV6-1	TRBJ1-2	TGTGCCAGCAGTGAGAGGGGCTACACCTTC	CASSERGYTF
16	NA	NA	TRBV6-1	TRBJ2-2	TGTGCCAGCAGTGAAGCGAGCCCGACCATCCACGCGGAGCTGTTTTTT	CASSEASPTIHAELFF
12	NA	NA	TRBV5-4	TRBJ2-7	TGTGCCAGCAGCTCGGGGGTCTTGGTGCAGTACTTC	CASSSGVLVQYF
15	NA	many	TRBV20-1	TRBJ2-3	TGCAGTGCTAGAGGAAGGACAGAGTACACAGATACGCAGTATTTT	CSARGRTEYTDTQYF
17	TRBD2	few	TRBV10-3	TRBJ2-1	TGTGCCATCAGTGATTCGCTGGGACTAGCTGCCTACAATGAGCAGTTCTTC	CAISDSLGLAAYNEQFF
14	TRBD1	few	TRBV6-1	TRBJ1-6	TGTGCCAGCAGTGAACACCCAGGGGGGTCACCCCTCCACTTT	CASSEHPGGSPLHF
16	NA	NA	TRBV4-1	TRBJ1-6	TGCGCCAGCAGCCAAGGGGGCGGATTCTATAATTCACCCCTCCACTTT	CASSQGGGFYNSPLHF
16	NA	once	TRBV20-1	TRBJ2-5	TGCAGTGAGGGGCCCCCCCCAGGGAAAGGGGGGAAGACCCAGTACTTC	CSEGPPPGKGGKTQYF